The clone carrying this T cell receptor beta chain appeared a single time. The data were obtained in a study of blood T cell repertoires in COVID-19. Data came from immunoSEQ multiplex PCR; TCRdb stores just in-frame clones and leaves some out. This table has 100,000 to 150,000 clones, around nine tenths appearing once. The CDR3 contains 14 residues. Trimming took 2 bases from V and 0 from J, leaving 5 bases between them. Germline V gene lookup returns CDR1 SGHTA and CDR2 FQGNSA. The chain employs TRBV7-2 and TRBJ1-3; no definite D call. The source is a woman of 80 years or more with acute or convalescent COVID-19. The specimen was peripheral blood. CDR3 region: CASSLYSSGNTIYF. As DNA, the CDR3 is TGTGCCAGCAGCTTATACAGCTCTGGAAACACCATATATTTT.